The following is a T cell receptor (beta chain) sequence with its context. This specimen belongs to a study of T cell responses to AZD1222 COVID-19 vaccine. Overall study context: Doses given second, at about 4 or about 12 weeks, were pooled.

The trim removed 2 bases at V and 5 bases at J, leaving 2 bases unmatched. Germline CDR1 and CDR2: KGHDR and SFDVKD. CDR3 size: 15 residues. Only in-frame clones appear in the TCRdb table, and some are missing; sequencing was by immunoSEQ multiplex PCR. The profile shows 95,000 to 110,000 clones, 91% of them singletons. Sequencing was performed on peripheral blood, taken on day 0 of AZD1222 vaccination. The receptor's source is an adult in good health. V is TRBV24-1 and J is TRBJ2-2; 9 bases map to TRBD1. CDR3: CATSDSGQGTGELFF. Here the CDR3 DNA reads TGTGCCACCAGTGATTCGGGACAGGGTACCGGGGAGCTGTTTTTT.